These 18 T cell receptor beta chains were all obtained from the same sample, sequenced in a study of cytomegalovirus exposure and HLA in healthy donors. 60 Vbeta and 13 Jbeta primers were used in PCR. Clones were read by immunoSEQ multiplex PCR, and TCRdb kept only the in-frame ones, dropping some. This table has some 200,000 clones, over 70% appearing once. The specimen was PBMCs. These receptors were taken from a female donor in good health and CMV-seronegative.

CDR3 in DNA: TGTGCCAGCAGCTCGGCGGGGCAAGCCACGCAGTATTTT. Its protein product is CASSSAGQATQYF. The chain couples TRBV11-1 to TRBJ2-3, with a weak D call TRBD2 (6 bases). Between the trimmed V and J ends, which lost 4 bases and 9 bases, there was a span of 14 bases. The germline gives CDR1 SGHAT, CDR2 FQDESV (reference sequence). The CDR3 spans 13 residues.

The chain joins TRBV28 to TRBJ2-5; D perhaps matches TRBD2 (5 bases). V was cut by 8 bases and J by 0 bases, with 16 bases left in between. This CDR3 is 15 amino acids long. From germline, CDR1 is MDHEN and CDR2 SYDVKM. The CDR3: CASRALAGNQETQYF. In DNA, the CDR3 is TGTGCCAGCCGTGCCCTAGCTGGAAACCAAGAGACCCAGTACTTC.

In its sample, this clone was seen a few times. CDR3 in amino acids: CASRTPGAVYNEQFF. The CDR3, as DNA: TGTGCCAGCAGGACACCTGGGGCGGTCTACAATGAGCAGTTCTTC. This rearrangement joins TRBV7-8 to TRBJ2-1; D may be TRBD1 (5 bases). V lost 6 bases to trimming and J lost 3 bases, with 15 bases between them. This CDR3 has 15 amino acids. Germline lookup yields CDR1 SGHVS and CDR2 FQNEAQ.

V is TRBV6-5 and J is TRBJ2-3, with TRBD1 matching over 9 bases. From germline, CDR1 is MNHEY and CDR2 SVGAGI. The CDR3 length is 14 residues. Trimming at V came to 5 bases and at J to 3 bases, leaving 3 bases not matched to a gene. The CDR3 coding sequence is TGTGCCAGCAGTGTGGACAGGGGTACAGATACGCAGTATTTT. It specifies CASSVDRGTDTQYF.

V gene TRBV7-2 combines with J gene TRBJ1-3, with 7 bases that match TRBD1. Germline V gives CDR1 SGHTA, CDR2 FQGNSA. V dropped 4 bases and J dropped 4; count of bases not matched to a gene: 13. The CDR3 has 17 amino acids. CDR3 region: CASSSPIKTGWGNTIYF. CDR3 in DNA: TGTGCCAGCAGCTCCCCAATAAAGACAGGGTGGGGAAACACCATATATTTT.

This clone came up a few times. The chain joins TRBV7-9 to TRBJ1-4, with TRBD1 identical over 7 bases. From germline, CDR1 is SEHNR and CDR2 FQNEAQ (reference sequence). V shed 5 bases and J 0 bases; nucleotides not matched to a gene: 6. The CDR3 spans 16 residues. For the CDR3, the DNA is TGTGCCAGCAGCCTAACAGGGGACCCAACTAATGAAAAACTGTTTTTT. Translation: CASSLTGDPTNEKLFF.

In DNA form, the CDR3 reads TGTGCCAGCAGCCCCCGTGGGACAGTCTATGGCTACACCTTC. The encoded protein is CASSPRGTVYGYTF. This chain joins TRBV9 and TRBJ1-2; 7 nucleotides agree with TRBD1. J lost 4 bases, V lost 4 bases, and 7 bases had no gene match. Germline CDR1 reads SGDLS; CDR2 reads YYNGEE. The length of the CDR3 is 14 residues. Complete variable domain (other parts from reference TRBV9 and TRBJ1-2): DSGVTQTPKHLITATGQRVTLRCSPRSGDLSVYWYQQSLDQGLQFLIQYYNGEERAKGNILERFSAQQFPDLHSELNLSSLELGDSALYFCASSPRGTVYGYTFGSGTRLTVV.

This sequence joins TRBV5-1 and TRBJ1-2, with a possible D match to TRBD1 (5 bases). Germline CDR1 is SGHRS and CDR2 is YFSETQ. Deletions cut 0 bases from V and 4 bases from J, with 10 bases between. This CDR3 is built from 14 residues. The CDR3 DNA is TGCGCCAGCAGCTTGGAACAGGTCAGCTATGGCTACACCTTC. Translated, it gives CASSLEQVSYGYTF. Complete variable domain (other parts from reference TRBV5-1 and TRBJ1-2): KAGVTQTPRYLIKTRGQQVTLSCSPISGHRSVSWYQQTPGQGLQFLFEYFSETQRNKGNFPGRFSGRQFSNSRSEMNVSTLELGDSALYLCASSLEQVSYGYTFGSGTRLTVV.

This chain joins TRBV11-1 and TRBJ2-1; tentatively, D is TRBD1 (6 bases). The length of the CDR3 is 15 residues. Germline V CDR1 and CDR2: SGHAT, FQDESV (reference sequence). V was clipped by 1 base and J by 8 bases, with 15 bases between them. The CDR3 DNA reads TGTGCCAGCAGCTTAGTGGGACAACGGGACGATGAGCAGTTCTTC. As protein: CASSLVGQRDDEQFF.

The chain carries TRBV5-5 and TRBJ2-7; D might be TRBD2 (6 bases). Trimming left V 0 bases short and J 7 bases short, with 8 bases between. Germline lookup yields CDR1 SGHKS and CDR2 YYEKEE (reference sequence). This CDR3 has 12 amino acids. The CDR3 DNA follows: TGTGCCAGCAGCTTGGAGCTAGCGGAGCAGTACTTC. This translates into CASSLELAEQYF.

The chain couples TRBV28 to TRBJ2-3; TRBD2 agrees at 11 bases. Germline V lookup: CDR1 MDHEN, CDR2 SYDVKM. V trimming: 0 bases; J trimming: 7 bases; junction bases outside the gene matches: 12. The CDR3 runs to 18 residues. The CDR3 nucleotides are TGTGCCAGCAGTTTATGGGGTAGTGGTAGCGGGAGGGCCAATACGCAGTATTTT. Translating gives CASSLWGSGSGRANTQYF.

The chain combines TRBV4-3 with TRBJ2-5; the match to TRBD2 covers 12 bases. Germline V CDR1 and CDR2: LGHNA, YSLEER. Trimming at V came to 0 bases and at J to 7 bases, leaving 9 bases not matched to a gene. The CDR3 totals 17 residues. The CDR3, as DNA: TGCGCCAGCAGCCAAGAACTAGCGGGGGGAGCTCAGGGGACCCAGTACTTC. Translated: CASSQELAGGAQGTQYF.

V gene TRBV10-3 combines with J gene TRBJ2-5; 9 bases align to TRBD1. This CDR3 comprises 14 residues. The germline V gene has CDR1 ENHRY and CDR2 SYGVKD. V shed 6 bases and J 5 bases; nucleotides not matched to a gene: 7. The CDR3 nucleotides read TGTGCCATCAGGGGGGACAGGGTGGGGGAGACCCAGTACTTC. Its protein is CAIRGDRVGETQYF.

The chain couples TRBV4-2 to TRBJ1-4; D gene unclear. The V gene's germline CDR1 is LGHNA and CDR2 YNFKEQ. Trimming removed 1 base from V and 4 bases from J, with 10 bases in between. The CDR3 spans 15 residues. This CDR3 is CASSQGPDRNEKLFF. DNA of the CDR3: TGTGCCAGCAGCCAAGGTCCAGATCGTAATGAAAAACTGTTTTTT.

This clone came up once. The chain is built from TRBV6-5 and TRBJ2-7, with 7 bases fitting TRBD1. CDR3 length equals 14 residues. In germline, CDR1 is MNHEY, CDR2 SVGAGI. V lost 5 bases and J lost 2; bases outside the gene matches: 6. CDR3 sequence: CASSAYTGAYEQYF. The CDR3 DNA reads TGTGCCAGCAGTGCATATACAGGGGCCTACGAGCAGTACTTC.

This clone was found many times. The chain is built from TRBV6-1 and TRBJ2-7, with 9 bases fitting TRBD2. CDR1 and CDR2 (germline): MNHNS, SASEGT. The CDR3 consists of 15 residues. V lost 1 base to trimming and J lost 7 bases; unmatched junction nucleotides: 8. DNA for the CDR3: TGTGCCAGCAGTGAAGATGCGGGAGGGCCGGGGGAGCAGTACTTC. It is translated as CASSEDAGGPGEQYF.

J is TRBJ2-7 and V is TRBV7-3; TRBD1 aligns across 8 bases. The CDR3 length is 17 residues. The V segment lost 0 bases and the J segment 3 bases; nucleotides outside the gene matches: 10. Looked up from germline, CDR1 is SGHTA and CDR2 is FQGTGA. For the CDR3, the DNA is TGTGCCAGCAGCTTAACAGGGGGGACAGGTACCAACTACGAGCAGTACTTC. Residues: CASSLTGGTGTNYEQYF.

The V and J genes are TRBV7-2 and TRBJ1-1; D is ambiguous. The V gene's germline CDR1 is SGHTA and CDR2 FQGNSA. This CDR3 is 14 amino acids long. The germline V and J ends were trimmed by 8 bases and 5 bases, with 18 bases remaining between them. This CDR3 is CASSVGQGRTEAFF. CDR3 DNA: TGTGCCAGCTCCGTCGGCCAAGGGAGGACTGAAGCTTTCTTT.